The 9 T cell receptor beta chains presented below share a single source sample, sequenced in a study of cytomegalovirus exposure and HLA in healthy donors. Sequencing was performed with immunoSEQ multiplex PCR; in TCRdb, only in-frame clones are kept and a portion is missing. The profile shows approximately 120,000 clones, more than 95% of them singletons. Sequenced sample: PBMCs. These receptors all come from a man aged 18 to 29 in good health and CMV-seronegative.

CDR3 bases: TGTGCCAGCAGCTTACAGGGGAACACTGAAGCTTTCTTT. Translation: CASSLQGNTEAFF. The chain uses TRBV11-3 and TRBJ1-1; tentatively, D is TRBD1 (5 bases). CDR1 and CDR2 from the germline V gene are SGHNT and YENEEA. Between the trimmed V and J ends, which lost 2 bases and 1 base, there was a span of 5 bases. The CDR3 covers 13 residues.

V usage is TRBV6-1 and J usage is TRBJ2-3, with 10 bases lining up with TRBD2. The CDR3 covers 16 residues. Germline CDR1 is MNHNS and CDR2 is SASEGT. Trimming cost V 6 bases and J 2 bases; bases outside gene matches: 8. The CDR3 sequence: CASREIAGGLTDTQYF. The CDR3, as DNA: TGTGCCAGCAGGGAAATAGCGGGGGGACTCACAGATACGCAGTATTTT.

The V gene is TRBV11-2, the J gene TRBJ2-3; 8 bases match TRBD2. CDR3 size: 15 residues. The V segment lost 3 bases and the J segment 4 bases; nucleotides outside the gene matches: 6. In germline, CDR1 is SGHAT, CDR2 FQNNGV. DNA of the CDR3: TGTGCCAGCAGCTTTGTGGGACTAGGGTCAGATACGCAGTATTTT. This translates into CASSFVGLGSDTQYF.

This chain links TRBV28 with TRBJ2-2, with D possibly matching TRBD1 (6 bases). Germline-derived CDR1 and CDR2 are MDHEN and SYDVKM. V was cut by 3 bases and J by 4 bases, with 9 bases left in between. The CDR3 runs 14 residues. CDR3 in amino acids: CASSFTGTTGELFF. In DNA form, the CDR3 reads TGTGCCAGCAGTTTTACAGGGACCACCGGGGAGCTGTTTTTT.

This chain uses TRBV27 with TRBJ2-7; 7 bases are shared with TRBD1. Germline assignment: CDR1 MNHEY and CDR2 SMNVEV (reference sequence). The CDR3 is made up of 14 amino acids. Trimming removed 6 bases from V and 0 bases from J; junction bases left unmatched: 5. The CDR3 DNA reads TGTGCCAGCAGAAAGGGGGCCTTCTCCTACGAGCAGTACTTC. This sequence encodes CASRKGAFSYEQYF.

V is TRBV4-2 and J is TRBJ1-4; D possibly corresponds to TRBD1 (5 bases). Looked up from germline, CDR1 is LGHNA and CDR2 is YNFKEQ. Trimming removed 0 bases from V and 8 bases from J, with 10 bases in between. The CDR3 covers 14 residues. The CDR3 DNA reads as TGTGCCAGCAGCCAAGATGACAGAAGCGAAAAACTGTTTTTT. Translated: CASSQDDRSEKLFF.

CDR3 residues: CASSLAGESYEQYF. CDR3 coding DNA: TGTGCCAGCAGCTTAGCGGGAGAATCCTACGAGCAGTACTTC. The rearrangement joins TRBV5-4 to TRBJ2-7, with TRBD2 matching 8 bases. CDR1 and CDR2 (germline): SGHNT, YYREEE (reference sequence). The length of the CDR3 is 14 residues. The V gene end was trimmed by 2 bases and the J gene end by 1 base; junction bases not matched to a gene: 2.

The genes are TRBV28 and TRBJ2-1; 14 bases are shared with TRBD2. J gave up 7 bases and V 5 bases, and 4 bases lay outside the gene matches. CDR3 length equals 15 residues. Germline V gene lookup returns CDR1 MDHEN and CDR2 SYDVKM. This CDR3 reads CASSLWTSGRNEQFF. The DNA for the CDR3 is TGTGCCAGCAGTCTCTGGACTAGCGGGAGGAATGAGCAGTTCTTC. The full variable domain, its missing parts supplied by reference TRBV28 and TRBJ2-1, is DVKVTQSSRYLVKRTGEKVFLECVQDMDHENMFWYRQDPGLGLRLIYFSYDVKMKEKGDIPEGYSVSREKKERFSLILESASTNQTSMYLCASSLWTSGRNEQFFGPGTRLTVL.

The chain combines TRBV28 with TRBJ2-1; tentatively, D is TRBD2 (5 bases). The CDR3 runs 14 residues. Germline V CDR1 and CDR2: MDHEN, SYDVKM. Trimming took 3 bases from V and 6 from J, leaving 12 bases between them. The chain's CDR3 is CASSFIREGNEQFF. CDR3 DNA: TGTGCCAGCAGTTTTATCCGGGAAGGCAATGAGCAGTTCTTC.